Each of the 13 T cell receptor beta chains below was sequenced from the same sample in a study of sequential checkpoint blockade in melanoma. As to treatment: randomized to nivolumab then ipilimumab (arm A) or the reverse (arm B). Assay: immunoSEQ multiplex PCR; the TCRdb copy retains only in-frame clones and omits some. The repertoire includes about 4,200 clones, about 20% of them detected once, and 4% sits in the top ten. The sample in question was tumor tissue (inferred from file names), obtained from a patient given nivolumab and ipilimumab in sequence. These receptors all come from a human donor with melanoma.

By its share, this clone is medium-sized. CDR3 sequence reads: CASLRDTGSYEQYF. The CDR3 DNA is TGTGCCAGCCTCCGGGACACGGGCTCCTACGAGCAGTACTTC. This chain connects TRBV6-8 to TRBJ2-7, with a weak D call TRBD1 (6 bases). There are 14 residues in the CDR3. Germline V lookup: CDR1 MNHGY, CDR2 SAAAGT. Trimming cost V 8 bases and J 0 bases, with 14 bases left between them.

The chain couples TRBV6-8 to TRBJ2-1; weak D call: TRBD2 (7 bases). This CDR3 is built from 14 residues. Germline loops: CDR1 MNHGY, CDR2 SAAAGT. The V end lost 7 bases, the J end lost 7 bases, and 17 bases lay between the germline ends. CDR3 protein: CASNKGRGENEQFF. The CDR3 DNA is TGTGCCAGCAACAAGGGGAGGGGGGAGAATGAGCAGTTCTTC.

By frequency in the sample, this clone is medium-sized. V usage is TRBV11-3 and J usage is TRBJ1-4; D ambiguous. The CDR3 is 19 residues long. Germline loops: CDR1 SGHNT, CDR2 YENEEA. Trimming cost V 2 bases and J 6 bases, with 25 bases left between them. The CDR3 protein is CASSLHPPIVQRRDEKLFF. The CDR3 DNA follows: TGTGCCAGCAGCTTACACCCCCCAATCGTCCAGCGGAGGGATGAAAAACTGTTTTTT.

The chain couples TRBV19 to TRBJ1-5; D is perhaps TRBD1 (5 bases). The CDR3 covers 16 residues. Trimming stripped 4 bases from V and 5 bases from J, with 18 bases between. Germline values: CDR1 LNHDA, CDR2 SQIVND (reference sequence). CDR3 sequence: CASSTRYRSRDQPQHF. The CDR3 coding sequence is TGTGCCAGTAGTACTCGCTACAGGTCGCGCGATCAGCCCCAGCATTTT.

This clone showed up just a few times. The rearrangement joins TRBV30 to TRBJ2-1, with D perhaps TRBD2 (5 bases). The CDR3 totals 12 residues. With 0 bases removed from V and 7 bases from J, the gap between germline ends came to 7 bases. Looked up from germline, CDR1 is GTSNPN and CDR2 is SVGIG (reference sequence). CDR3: CAWSVRGNEQFF. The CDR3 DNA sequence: TGTGCCTGGAGTGTACGCGGGAATGAGCAGTTCTTC.

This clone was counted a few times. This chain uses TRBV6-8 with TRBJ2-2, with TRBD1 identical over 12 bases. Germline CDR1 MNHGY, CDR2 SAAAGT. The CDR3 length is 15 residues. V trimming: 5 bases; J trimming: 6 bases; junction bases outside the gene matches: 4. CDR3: CASSGTGGFAGELFF. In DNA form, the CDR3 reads TGTGCCAGCAGTGGGACAGGGGGCTTTGCCGGGGAGCTGTTTTTT.

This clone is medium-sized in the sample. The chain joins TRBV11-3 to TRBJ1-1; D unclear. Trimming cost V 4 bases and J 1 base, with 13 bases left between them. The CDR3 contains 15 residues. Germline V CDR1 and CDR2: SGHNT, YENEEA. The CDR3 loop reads CASSSRGGENTEAFF. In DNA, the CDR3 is TGTGCCAGCAGCTCCCGGGGAGGAGAGAACACTGAAGCTTTCTTT. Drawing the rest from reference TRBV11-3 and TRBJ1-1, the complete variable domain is EAGVVQSPRYKIIEKKQPVAFWCNPISGHNTLYWYLQNLGQGPELLIRYENEEAVDDSQLPKDRFSAERLKGVDSTLKIQPAELGDSAVYLCASSSRGGENTEAFFGQGTRLTVV.

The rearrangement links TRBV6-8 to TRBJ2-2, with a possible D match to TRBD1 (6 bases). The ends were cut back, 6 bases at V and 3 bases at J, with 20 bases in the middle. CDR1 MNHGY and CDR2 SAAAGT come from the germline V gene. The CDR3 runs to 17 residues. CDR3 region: CASSPGQGILYTGELFF. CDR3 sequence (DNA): TGTGCCAGCAGCCCAGGGCAGGGGATTCTGTACACCGGGGAGCTGTTTTTT.

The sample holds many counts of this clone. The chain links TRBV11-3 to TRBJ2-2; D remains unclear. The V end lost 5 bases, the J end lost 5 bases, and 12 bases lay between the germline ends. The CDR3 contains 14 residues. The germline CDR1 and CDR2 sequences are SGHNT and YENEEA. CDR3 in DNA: TGTGCCAGCAGCCAACGGCTGAGAACCGGGGAGCTGTTTTTT. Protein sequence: CASSQRLRTGELFF.

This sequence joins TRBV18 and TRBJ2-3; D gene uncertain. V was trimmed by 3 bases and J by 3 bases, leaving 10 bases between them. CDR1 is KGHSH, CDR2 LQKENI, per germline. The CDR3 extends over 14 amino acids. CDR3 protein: CASSPRTFTDTQYF. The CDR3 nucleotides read TGTGCCAGCTCACCGAGGACGTTTACAGATACGCAGTATTTT.

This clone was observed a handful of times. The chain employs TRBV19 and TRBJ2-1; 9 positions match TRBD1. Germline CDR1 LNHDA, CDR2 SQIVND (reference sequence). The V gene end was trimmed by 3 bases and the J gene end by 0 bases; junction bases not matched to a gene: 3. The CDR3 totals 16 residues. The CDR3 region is CASSMVGQGSYNEQFF. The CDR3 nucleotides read TGTGCCAGTAGTATGGTGGGACAGGGCTCCTACAATGAGCAGTTCTTC. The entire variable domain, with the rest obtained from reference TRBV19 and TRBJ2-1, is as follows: DGGITQSPKYLFRKEGQNVTLSCEQNLNHDAMYWYRQDPGQGLRLIYYSQIVNDFQKGDIAEGYSVSREKKESFPLTVTSAQKNPTAFYLCASSMVGQGSYNEQFFGPGTRLTVL.

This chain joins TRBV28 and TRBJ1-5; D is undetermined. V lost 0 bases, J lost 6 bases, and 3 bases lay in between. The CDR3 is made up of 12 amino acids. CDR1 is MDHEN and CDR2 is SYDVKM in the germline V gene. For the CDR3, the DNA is TGTGCCAGCAGTTTATGGGCTCAGCCCCAGCATTTT. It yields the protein CASSLWAQPQHF. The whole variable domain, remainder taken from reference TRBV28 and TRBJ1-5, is DVKVTQSSRYLVKRTGEKVFLECVQDMDHENMFWYRQDPGLGLRLIYFSYDVKMKEKGDIPEGYSVSREKKERFSLILESASTNQTSMYLCASSLWAQPQHFGDGTRLSIL.

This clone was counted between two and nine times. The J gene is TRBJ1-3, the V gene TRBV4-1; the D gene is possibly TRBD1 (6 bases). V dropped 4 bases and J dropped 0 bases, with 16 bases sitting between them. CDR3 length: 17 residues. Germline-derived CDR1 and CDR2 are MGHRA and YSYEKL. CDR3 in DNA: TGCGCCAGCAGCCCCAACCCAACAGGGAGCTCTGGAAACACCATATATTTT. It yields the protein CASSPNPTGSSGNTIYF.